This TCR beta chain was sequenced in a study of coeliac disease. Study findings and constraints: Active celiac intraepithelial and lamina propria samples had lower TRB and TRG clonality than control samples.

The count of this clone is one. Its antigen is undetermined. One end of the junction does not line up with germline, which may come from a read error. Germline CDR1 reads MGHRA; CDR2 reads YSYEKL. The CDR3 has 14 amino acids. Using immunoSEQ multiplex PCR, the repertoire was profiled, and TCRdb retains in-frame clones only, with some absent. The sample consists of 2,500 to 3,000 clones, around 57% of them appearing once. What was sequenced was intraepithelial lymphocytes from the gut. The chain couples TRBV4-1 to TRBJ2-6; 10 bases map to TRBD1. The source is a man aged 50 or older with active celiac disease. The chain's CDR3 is CASSARDRGATLAF. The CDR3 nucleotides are TGCGCCAGCAGCGCCCGGGACAGGGGAGCTACCCTGGCTTTC.